Below, 3 T cell receptor beta chains from the same sample are listed, as sequenced in a study of Ad26.COV2.S vaccination and SARS-CoV-2 variants. Libraries were prepared by immunoSEQ multiplex PCR; TCRdb keeps only in-frame clonotypes and omits some of them. The sample has about 350,000 clones; about 85% are singletons. Indicated treatment: roughly 18 received Ad26.COV2.S at low or high dose, single or two shots; about five received placebo; per-sample allocation not given. Samples were taken on day 63 after the first vaccine or placebo injection. The material was peripheral blood, obtained in a trial of Ad26.COV2.S vaccine versus placebo. The receptors shown here come from a person between 18 and 65 years old who received the Ad26.COV2.S COVID-19 vaccine or a placebo.

This clone was seen more than once but under ten times. This chain uses TRBV21-1 with TRBJ1-5; the table names TRBD1, a call not compared with the DNA. TRBV21-1 is reported as a pseudogene. The CDR3 contains 16 residues. The CDR3 spells CASSSTADRVKQPQHF. The DNA of the CDR3 is TGTGCCAGCAGCAGCACCGCGGACAGGGTCAAACAGCCCCAGCATTTT.

The chain is built from TRBV5-1 and TRBJ1-4; 12 bases fit TRBD1. Trimming took 0 bases from V and 5 from J; bases not matched to a gene: 2. CDR1 SGHRS and CDR2 YFSETQ come from the germline V gene. The CDR3 extends over 16 amino acids. The CDR3 spells CASSLAGTGGNEKLFF. The CDR3 DNA reads TGCGCCAGCAGCTTGGCAGGGACAGGGGGCAATGAAAAACTGTTTTTT.

The rearrangement uses TRBV30 and TRBJ1-1; perhaps TRBD1 as D (6 bases). The CDR3 has 14 amino acids. Between the trimmed V and J ends, which lost 7 bases and 1 base, there was a span of 16 bases. Germline V gene lookup returns CDR1 GTSNPN and CDR2 SVGIG (reference sequence). The CDR3 loop reads CASCPGQRNTEAFF. The CDR3 bases are TGTGCCTCTTGTCCGGGACAACGGAACACTGAAGCTTTCTTT.